The clone carrying this TCR beta chain was counted at least ten times. What it recognizes is unknown. Unique molecular identifiers were incorporated during preparation of the TCRbeta library. Via MiXCR, TCRdb re-called the PCR reads, giving one row per CDR3 protein. The table records around 72,000 distinct CDR3 sequences, over 4.5% of them present only once. The data were taken from a study of T-cell reconstitution after alpha-beta-depleted transplantation in children. The germline V and J ends were trimmed by 0 bases and 3 bases, with 9 bases remaining between them. The length of the CDR3 is 14 residues. The germline CDR1 and CDR2 sequences are LNHNV and YYDKDF (reference sequence). Points from the study as a whole: Diversity of TCRbeta at day 60 was high in some patients, arising from surviving recipient T cells and thymic progenitors. Several hundred expanded graft clones reportedly gave rise to the alpha-beta T cells present about two months after transplant. Among T cells one year after transplant, newly produced cells accounted for most counts and diversity.

This TCR derives from a boy in the first two years of life who had a stem cell transplant for acute myeloid leukemia, so the T cells may come from the graft donor. The chain is built from TRBV15 and TRBJ2-7, with unresolved D. The source material was PBMCs, mostly from graft donor cells, sampled 180 days after TCRalphabeta/CD19-depleted stem cell transplant. The CDR3 region is CATSRDTILYEQYF. In nucleotides, the CDR3 is TGTGCCACCAGCAGAGATACTATCCTCTACGAGCAGTACTTC.